The text below deals with one T cell receptor beta chain. This table comes from immunoSEQ multiplex PCR, and its TCRdb copy is limited to in-frame clones, with some not included. This sample has some 45,000 clones, with more than 85% found just once. This sample is part of a study of cytomegalovirus exposure and HLA in healthy donors. Study summary: The same platform was used for the 130 or so validation repertoires as for the 600 to 700 first-cohort repertoires, as reported in a later analysis.

From germline, CDR1 is SGHDN and CDR2 FVKESK. The CDR3 is 14 amino acids. V lost 2 bases and J 5 bases, leaving 12 bases between the germline ends. This receptor was obtained from a man aged 18 to 29 in good health and CMV-seronegative. Material: PBMCs. The rearrangement uses TRBV14 and TRBJ2-5; the D gene is possibly TRBD2 (6 bases). The CDR3 DNA follows: TGTGCCAGCAGCCAATTAGGGGAGGAGGAGACCCAGTACTTC. Translating it yields CASSQLGEEETQYF.